One and the same sample provided the 12 T cell receptor beta chains below, sequenced in a study of blood T cell repertoires in COVID-19. Measured with immunoSEQ multiplex PCR; TCRdb has only the in-frame clones, and not every one. The sample has 110,000 to 150,000 clones, 80% to 90% seen once. Sequenced material: peripheral blood. These receptor sequences come from a woman of 80 years or more with acute or convalescent COVID-19.

This clone was counted between two and nine times. The rearrangement uses TRBV4-1 and TRBJ1-3; D is undetermined. Per germline, CDR1 MGHRA and CDR2 YSYEKL. V gave up 0 bases and J gave up 0 bases, with 6 bases separating them. CDR3 length: 15 amino acids. CDR3 nucleotide sequence: TGCGCCAGCAGCCAAGAGCCGGGCTCTGGAAACACCATATATTTT. It is translated as CASSQEPGSGNTIYF.

The chain joins TRBV2 to TRBJ2-7; no definite D call. V was clipped by 4 bases and J by 3 bases, with 10 bases between them. Germline CDR1 is SNHLY and CDR2 is FYNNEI. The CDR3 totals 13 residues. The DNA of the CDR3 is TGTGCCAGCAGTGCTAATCAGGTCTACGAGCAGTACTTC. Translation gives CASSANQVYEQYF. Full variable domain (missing parts from reference TRBV2 and TRBJ2-7): EPEVTQTPSHQVTQMGQEVILRCVPISNHLYFYWYRQILGQKVEFLVSFYNNEISEKSEIFDDQFSVERPDGSNFTLKIRSTKLEDSAMYFCASSANQVYEQYFGPGTRLTVT.

This chain connects TRBV7-2 to TRBJ2-7; D is perhaps TRBD1 (5 bases). This CDR3 contains 13 residues. Germline assignment: CDR1 SGHTA and CDR2 FQGNSA. The V and J ends lost 3 bases and 3 bases respectively, with 9 bases between them. The CDR3 DNA reads TGTGCCAGCAGCTTCGCAGGGAACTACGAGCAGTACTTC. Translating it yields CASSFAGNYEQYF.

CDR3 sequence: CASSAGTSAEQYF. Written as DNA, the CDR3 is TGTGCCAGCAGCGCAGGGACTAGTGCCGAGCAGTACTTC. The genes are TRBV7-9 and TRBJ2-7, with 8 bases aligning to TRBD2. With 5 bases clipped from V and 6 bases from J, the junction kept 6 bases outside the gene matches. Germline lookup yields CDR1 SEHNR and CDR2 FQNEAQ (reference sequence). The CDR3 runs 13 residues.

This clone was counted once. The chain carries TRBV9 and TRBJ2-1; unclear D gene. The CDR3 totals 13 residues. CDR1 is SGDLS, CDR2 YYNGEE, per germline. Trimming took 0 bases from V and 4 from J, leaving 5 bases between them. DNA for the CDR3: TGTGCCAGCAGCGTAGAGGAGTACAATGAGCAGTTCTTC. It encodes CASSVEEYNEQFF.

This chain joins TRBV7-2 and TRBJ2-5; TRBD1 matches at 8 bases. The CDR3 totals 13 residues. Trimming at V came to 6 bases and at J to 6 bases, leaving 6 bases not matched to a gene. CDR1 is SGHTA and CDR2 is FQGNSA in the germline V gene. The CDR3 DNA reads as TGTGCCAGCAGAAGTGGACAGGGACAGACCCAGTACTTC. Protein sequence: CASRSGQGQTQYF.

This clone was counted once. CDR3 amino acids: CAWSRGRGKAFF. The CDR3 nucleotides are TGTGCCTGGAGTCGGGGACGGGGGAAAGCTTTCTTT. This chain uses TRBV30 with TRBJ1-1; possibly TRBD1 for D (5 bases). Germline V lookup: CDR1 GTSNPN, CDR2 SVGIG (reference sequence). V lost 2 bases, J lost 9 bases, and 13 bases lay in between. This CDR3 contains 12 residues.

The V gene is TRBV4-1, the J gene TRBJ2-3; D may correspond to TRBD1 or TRBD2 (5 bases each). Trimming pared 7 bases from V and 5 bases from J, leaving 16 bases between. Germline lookup yields CDR1 MGHRA and CDR2 YSYEKL. The CDR3 totals 14 residues. The CDR3 DNA is TGCGCCAGCAACCAGGGAGCCTGGGTAGATACGCAGTATTTT. It translates to CASNQGAWVDTQYF.

This clone was seen only a few times. The V call is TRBV4-1, the J call TRBJ1-1, with D possibly being TRBD1 (6 bases). Trimming shortened V by 2 bases and J by 4 bases, and 11 bases separated the two germline ends. Germline V gene lookup returns CDR1 MGHRA and CDR2 YSYEKL. The CDR3 loop spans 14 amino acids. The chain's CDR3 is CASSQQGQRTEAFF. CDR3 DNA sequence: TGCGCCAGCAGCCAACAGGGGCAACGCACTGAAGCTTTCTTT.

This sequence joins TRBV29-1 and TRBJ1-1, with D maybe TRBD1 (6 bases). The CDR3 sequence is 15 residues long. Germline V CDR1 and CDR2: SQVTM, ANQGSEA. With 2 bases removed from V and 0 bases from J, the gap between germline ends came to 13 bases. CDR3 sequence reads: CSVERDTSVNTEAFF. The CDR3 DNA sequence: TGCAGCGTTGAACGGGACACTTCCGTGAACACTGAAGCTTTCTTT.

The chain is built from TRBV5-4 and TRBJ1-2; D is undetermined. Germline V gene data show CDR1 as SGHNT and CDR2 as YYREEE (reference sequence). This CDR3 has 13 residues. V was trimmed by 4 bases and J by 8 bases, leaving 15 bases between them. CDR3 region: CASSGIVSGGYTF. DNA for the CDR3: TGTGCCAGCAGCGGTATTGTTTCGGGGGGCTACACCTTC.

In its sample, this clone was seen once. The V and J genes are TRBV18 and TRBJ2-1; no clear D gene. Germline CDR1 is KGHSH and CDR2 is LQKENI. The germline V and J ends were trimmed by 3 bases and 5 bases, with 11 bases remaining between them. The CDR3 consists of 14 residues. The CDR3 spells CASSPSLGNNEQFF. In DNA, the CDR3 is TGTGCCAGCTCACCTTCTCTGGGCAACAATGAGCAGTTCTTC. The full variable domain, its missing parts supplied by reference TRBV18 and TRBJ2-1, is NAGVMQNPRHLVRRRGQEARLRCSPMKGHSHVYWYRQLPEEGLKFMVYLQKENIIDESGMPKERFSAEFPKEGPSILRIQQVVRGDSAAYFCASSPSLGNNEQFFGPGTRLTVL.